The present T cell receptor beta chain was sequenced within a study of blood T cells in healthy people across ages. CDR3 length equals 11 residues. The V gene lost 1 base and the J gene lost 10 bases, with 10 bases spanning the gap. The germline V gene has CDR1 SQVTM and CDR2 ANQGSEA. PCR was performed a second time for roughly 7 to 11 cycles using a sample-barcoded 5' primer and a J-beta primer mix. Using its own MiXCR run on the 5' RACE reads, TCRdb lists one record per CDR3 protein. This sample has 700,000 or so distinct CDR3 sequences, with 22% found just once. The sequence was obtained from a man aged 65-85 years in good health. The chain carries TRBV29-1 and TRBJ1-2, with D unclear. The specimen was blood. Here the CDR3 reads CSVEAGEDYTF. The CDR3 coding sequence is TGCAGCGTTGAAGCTGGTGAGGACTACACCTTC.